These T cell receptor beta chains were read from a single sample in a study of graft-versus-host responses after intestinal transplantation. Their specific antigens are unknown. Generated by immunoSEQ multiplex PCR, the TCRdb table keeps only in-frame clones and is missing some. Of 80,000 to 95,000 clones in the sample, about 93% were seen once. The sample consisted of unstimulated CD8+ T cells sorted from spleen or lymph node cells, taken before intestinal transplant. The receptors were gathered from a human donor who received an intestinal transplant. CDR3s include the opening cysteine and the closing phenylalanine or tryptophan. The order of the fields is J gene, clone size, D gene, V gene, CDR3 protein, CDR3 DNA. A D gene is named only where the DNA matches it firmly. Clone size is shown for a subset of rows, as once, few, many or a class of expanded clone.

TRBJ1-2,once,-,TRBV19,CASNSERGPYGYTF,TGTGCCAGTAACTCGGAGCGGGGTCCGTATGGCTACACCTTC
TRBJ2-7,-,-,TRBV10-3,CAISEGQGYEQYF,TGTGCCATCAGTGAGGGGCAGGGCTACGAGCAGTACTTC
TRBJ1-3,-,-,TRBV18,CASSPAGSGNTIYF,TGTGCCAGCTCACCCGCAGGGTCTGGAAACACCATATATTTT
TRBJ2-5,-,TRBD2,TRBV7-2,CASSLLLAGAQETQYF,TGTGCCAGCAGCTTACTGTTAGCGGGGGCCCAAGAGACCCAGTACTTC
TRBJ1-1,-,TRBD1,TRBV27,CASSSHPGGNTEAFF,TGTGCCAGCAGTTCCCATCCAGGGGGCAACACTGAAGCTTTCTTT
TRBJ2-7,-,TRBD1,TRBV6-1,CASSLDRGGNEQYF,TGTGCCAGCAGTTTAGACAGGGGTGGAAACGAGCAGTACTTC
TRBJ2-2,-,TRBD1,TRBV11-2,CASSLGRQGRTGELFF,TGTGCCAGCAGCTTAGGGCGACAGGGACGCACCGGGGAGCTGTTTTTT
TRBJ1-1,-,-,TRBV25-1,CASSEWRGEGTEAFF,TGTGCCAGCAGTGAATGGAGGGGAGAAGGCACTGAAGCTTTCTTT
TRBJ2-3,-,-,TRBV7-2,CASSYMTASTDTQYF,TGTGCCAGCAGCTACATGACAGCTAGCACAGATACGCAGTATTTT
TRBJ1-1,-,-,TRBV4-3,CASSQLVSGNTEAFF,TGCGCCAGCAGCCAACTAGTAAGCGGGAACACTGAAGCTTTCTTT
TRBJ1-2,once,TRBD1,TRBV7-9,CASSSWTGANYGYTF,TGTGCCAGCAGCTCCTGGACAGGGGCAAACTATGGCTACACCTTC